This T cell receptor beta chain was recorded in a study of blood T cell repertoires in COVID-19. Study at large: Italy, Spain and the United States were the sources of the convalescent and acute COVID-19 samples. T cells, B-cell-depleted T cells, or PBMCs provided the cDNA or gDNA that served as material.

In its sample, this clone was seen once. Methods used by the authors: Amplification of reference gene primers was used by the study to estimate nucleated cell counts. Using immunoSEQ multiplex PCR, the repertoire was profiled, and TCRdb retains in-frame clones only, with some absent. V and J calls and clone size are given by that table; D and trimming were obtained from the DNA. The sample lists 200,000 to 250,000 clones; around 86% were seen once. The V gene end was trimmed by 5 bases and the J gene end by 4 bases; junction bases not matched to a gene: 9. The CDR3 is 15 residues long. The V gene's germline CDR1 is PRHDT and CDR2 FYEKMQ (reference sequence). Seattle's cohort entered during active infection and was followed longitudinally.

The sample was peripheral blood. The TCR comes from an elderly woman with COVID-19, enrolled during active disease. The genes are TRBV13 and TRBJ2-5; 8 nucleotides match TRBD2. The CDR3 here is CASSLSGLVVETQYF. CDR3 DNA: TGTGCCAGCAGCCTCTCGGGACTAGTCGTAGAGACCCAGTACTTC.